This TCR beta chain was sequenced during a study of blood T cell repertoires in COVID-19. Study as a whole: Both acute and convalescent COVID-19 samples were obtained from the United States, Italy and Spain. From T cells, B-cell-depleted T cells, or PBMCs came the material, which was cDNA or gDNA.

In the study's own analysis: Reference gene primer amplification yielded estimated nucleated cell counts. Method: immunoSEQ multiplex PCR; TCRdb's copy keeps in-frame clones and lacks some. V, J and clone size are taken as reported in that table, and D and trimming were inferred from the DNA itself. The table records 200,000 to 300,000 clones, approximately 86% of them present only once. Trimming took off 0 bases at V and 3 bases at J, with 12 bases between the two ends. The CDR3 length is 15 residues. Germline V gene lookup returns CDR1 SGHRS and CDR2 YFSETQ. The chain carries TRBV5-1 and TRBJ2-5; D is perhaps TRBD2 (7 bases). Source material: PBMCs or T cells enriched from blood (not recorded which). The clonotype comes from a young woman who had recovered from COVID-19. The CDR3 DNA reads TGCGCCAGCAGCTTGGTGGGGGCGGGGGAAGAGACCCAGTACTTC. Translated, it gives CASSLVGAGEETQYF.